This section outlines one T cell receptor beta chain sequence together with its context. The data derive from a study of blood T cell repertoires in COVID-19. Overall study context: Sample material is recorded as cDNA or gDNA derived from T cells, B-cell-depleted T cells, or PBMCs.

Germline trimming cut 1 base from V and 0 bases from J; bases unmatched to any gene: 8. The CDR3 runs to 17 residues. CDR1 is LGHNA, CDR2 YNFKEQ, per germline. Authors' methods: By means of reference gene primer amplification, nucleated cell counts were estimated. Using immunoSEQ multiplex PCR, the repertoire was profiled, and TCRdb retains in-frame clones only, with some absent. That table gives V, J and clone size, and the DNA gave D and trimming. The data hold tens of thousands of clones, with approximately 89% observed a single time. V gene TRBV4-2 combines with J gene TRBJ1-1, with 7 positions matching TRBD1. The sequencing sample was made of peripheral blood. This TCR derives from a man in his fifties with acute or convalescent COVID-19. CDR3 in amino acids: CASSQATGTEMNTEAFF. CDR3 DNA sequence: TGTGCCAGCAGCCAAGCAACCGGGACAGAGATGAACACTGAAGCTTTCTTT.